The T cell receptor beta chain described here comes from a study of cytomegalovirus exposure and HLA in healthy donors. Primers for the PCR totalled 60 Vbeta and 13 Jbeta. Repertoires were generated with immunoSEQ multiplex PCR, while TCRdb's copy carries only in-frame clones and drops some. The data contain 150,000 to 180,000 clones, 74% of them seen just once; the ten biggest clones take up around 2.3%. This clone was counted a few times. Between the trimmed V and J ends, which lost 4 bases and 6 bases, there was a span of 11 bases. The germline V gene encodes CDR1 SGHNT and CDR2 YYREEE (reference sequence). This CDR3 has 12 amino acids.

The clonotype originates from a man aged 25 to 45 in good health and CMV-seronegative. The rearrangement joins TRBV5-4 to TRBJ2-7, with a weak D call TRBD1 (6 bases). The sample was PBMCs. The CDR3 is CASSALGGEQYF. The CDR3 DNA sequence: TGTGCCAGCAGCGCCTTAGGGGGCGAGCAGTACTTC. The whole variable domain, remainder taken from reference TRBV5-4 and TRBJ2-7, is ETGVTQSPTHLIKTRGQQVTLRCSSQSGHNTVSWYQQALGQGPQFIFQYYREEENGRGNFPPRFSGLQFPNYSSELNVNALELDDSALYLCASSALGGEQYFGPGTRLTVT.